The entry below describes one TCR beta chain. Its cognate antigen is unknown. The entry originates in a study of cytotoxic CD8 clonotypes in ibrutinib-treated CLL. As input for TCR beta libraries, about 1.8 micrograms of genomic DNA came from cryopreserved PBMCs. Clones were sequenced by immunoSEQ multiplex PCR, and TCRdb holds only the in-frame ones, with some missing. The sample includes 45,000 to 50,000 clones, roughly 57% of them seen just once. Findings and limits, study-wide: The study found public clonotypes uncommon, contracting or stable on treatment.

The sequenced sample was PBMCs, obtained after 12 months of ibrutinib treatment. This clonotype was sampled from a human donor with chronic lymphocytic leukemia.

The CDR3 DNA follows: TGCGCCAGCAGCTTTGGGACTAGCGACACCGGGGAGCTGTTTTTT. Its translation: CASSFGTSDTGELFF. This chain joins TRBV5-1 and TRBJ2-2, with TRBD2 identical over 10 bases. Germline CDR1 is SGHRS and CDR2 is YFSETQ. This CDR3 has 15 amino acids. With 2 bases clipped from V and 3 bases from J, the junction kept 1 base outside the gene matches.